This entry lists 23 T cell receptor beta chains sequenced from one sample in a study of blood T cell repertoires in COVID-19 (TCRdb year 2020). Receptor libraries were prepared by the immunoSEQ multiplex PCR assay. TCRdb obtained this table from immuneACCESS and retained in-frame rearrangements with V and J assigned. These tables miss some clones; where compared with another copy, unresolved V genes account for less than half of the shortfall, and the remainder is unexplained. The sample table records tens of thousands of clones; 83% of these occur just once. 6.9% of the sample is in the top ten clones. Sequenced: peripheral blood. The source of these receptors is a man aged 30 to 39 with COVID-19, enrolled during active disease.

The chain links TRBV9 to TRBJ1-1; D gene uncertain. Germline V gene data show CDR1 as SGDLS and CDR2 as YYNGEE. The CDR3 extends over 13 amino acids. Deletions cut 0 bases from V and 5 bases from J, with 8 bases between. The CDR3 nucleotides read TGTGCCAGCAGCGTAGAAGGAGGGACTGAAGCTTTCTTT. Residues: CASSVEGGTEAFF.

The V and J genes are TRBV3-1 (or the pseudogene TRBV3-2) and TRBJ1-1; TRBD1 might be the D (5 bases). From germline, CDR1 is LGHDT and CDR2 YNNKEL (reference sequence). There are 15 residues in the CDR3. The V and J ends lost 1 base and 0 bases respectively, with 9 bases between them. The CDR3 sequence: CASSQGGIVNTEAFF. DNA of the CDR3: TGTGCCAGCAGCCAAGGGGGCATTGTGAACACTGAAGCTTTCTTT.

The CDR3 is CASSLGGTAYEQYF. DNA for the CDR3: TGTGCCAGCAGCTTGGGAGGGACAGCCTACGAGCAGTACTTC. The J gene is TRBJ2-7, the V gene TRBV5-5; 7 nucleotides line up with TRBD1. Per the germline V gene, CDR1 is SGHKS and CDR2 is YYEKEE (reference sequence). With V trimmed by 0 bases and J by 2 bases, 2 bases remained unmatched. The CDR3 has 14 amino acids. The full variable domain, with the rest looked up from reference TRBV5-5 and TRBJ2-7, is DAGVTQSPTHLIKTRGQQVTLRCSPISGHKSVSWYQQVLGQGPQFIFQYYEKEERGRGNFPDRFSARQFPNYSSELNVNALLLGDSALYLCASSLGGTAYEQYFGPGTRLTVT.

The V and J genes are TRBV13 and TRBJ1-3, with D possibly matching TRBD1 (6 bases). CDR1 and CDR2 from the germline V gene are PRHDT and FYEKMQ (reference sequence). Trimming pared 5 bases from V and 4 bases from J, leaving 18 bases between. This CDR3 has 16 amino acids. CDR3 DNA sequence: TGTGCCAGCAGCCCGGCCGCCAGGGGACGCGGAAACACCATATATTTT. Translation: CASSPAARGRGNTIYF.

This chain joins TRBV10-1 and TRBJ1-1; a possible D gene is TRBD1 (6 bases). Looked up from germline, CDR1 is WNHNN and CDR2 is SYGVQD (reference sequence). Trimming took off 6 bases at V and 1 base at J, with 12 bases between the two ends. CDR3 length: 14 residues. In nucleotides, the CDR3 is TGCGCCAGCAGCCTGGGGGGGCCGAACACTGAAGCTTTCTTT. This gives the protein CASSLGGPNTEAFF.

The chain is built from TRBV6-5 and TRBJ2-3; no firm D call. V gave up 6 bases and J gave up 0 bases, with 10 bases separating them. The CDR3 is 14 residues long. Germline V gene lookup returns CDR1 MNHEY and CDR2 SVGAGI. The CDR3 DNA sequence: TGTGCCAGCAGGCGCACCCTAAGCACAGATACGCAGTATTTT. Its protein product is CASRRTLSTDTQYF.

The chain recombines TRBV28 with TRBJ1-1; 7 nucleotides align to TRBD1. The CDR3 length is 15 residues. CDR1 and CDR2 from the germline V gene are MDHEN and SYDVKM. V gave up 5 bases and J gave up 1 base; unmatched junction bases: 7. For the CDR3, the DNA is TGTGCCAGCAGTGTCCGACAGGGTTCGAACACTGAAGCTTTCTTT. Its protein product is CASSVRQGSNTEAFF.

The chain has TRBV5-4 and TRBJ1-2; D perhaps matches TRBD1 (6 bases). The CDR3 length is 16 residues. Trimming shortened V by 5 bases and J by 4 bases, and 21 bases separated the two germline ends. Germline lookup yields CDR1 SGHNT and CDR2 YYREEE (reference sequence). The CDR3 coding sequence is TGTGCCAGCAGGCCACGTTATCGGACAGAAGCCTATGGCTACACCTTC. It yields the protein CASRPRYRTEAYGYTF.

V usage is TRBV7-2 and J usage is TRBJ1-3; TRBD1 is a possible D gene (5 bases). Trimming took 1 base from V and 0 from J, leaving 13 bases between them. CDR1 and CDR2 from the germline V gene are SGHTA and FQGNSA. The CDR3 length is 17 residues. In DNA, the CDR3 is TGTGCCAGCAGCTTAGTAGGCGGGGCGAGCTCTGGAAACACCATATATTTT. It translates to CASSLVGGASSGNTIYF. Supplemented by reference TRBV7-2 and TRBJ1-3, the full variable domain reads GAGVSQSPSNKVTEKGKDVELRCDPISGHTALYWYRQSLGQGLEFLIYFQGNSAPDKSGLPSDRFSAERTGGSVSTLTIQRTQQEDSAVYLCASSLVGGASSGNTIYFGEGSWLTVV.

This clone was picked up one time. The rearrangement uses TRBV9 and TRBJ1-6; 10 nucleotides agree with TRBD1. This CDR3 is built from 16 residues. From germline, CDR1 is SGDLS and CDR2 YYNGEE. Trimming at V came to 4 bases and at J to 8 bases, leaving 9 bases not matched to a gene. DNA of the CDR3: TGTGCCAGCAGCACCTTCGGACAGGGGGGAGATTCACCCCTCCACTTT. Translating gives CASSTFGQGGDSPLHF.

The chain recombines TRBV30 with TRBJ1-3; D perhaps matches TRBD1 (5 bases). The germline V gene encodes CDR1 GTSNPN and CDR2 SVGIG (reference sequence). The CDR3 has 15 amino acids. V lost 5 bases and J 0 bases, leaving 14 bases between the germline ends. CDR3 sequence reads: CAWGPAGASGNTIYF. CDR3 sequence (DNA): TGTGCCTGGGGCCCTGCTGGGGCCTCTGGAAACACCATATATTTT.

The chain recombines TRBV28 with TRBJ1-2; possibly TRBD1 for D (6 bases). Germline values: CDR1 MDHEN, CDR2 SYDVKM. This CDR3 is built from 14 residues. V shed 6 bases and J shed 6 bases, with 17 bases lying between them. CDR3 DNA: TGTGCCAGCAGCTTGGACAGTTTCGGGAATGGCTACACCTTC. Protein: CASSLDSFGNGYTF.

The rearrangement links TRBV14 to TRBJ1-6, with a weak D call TRBD1 (6 bases). V was trimmed by 4 bases and J by 10 bases, leaving 11 bases between them. The CDR3 runs to 13 residues. Germline V gene lookup returns CDR1 SGHDN and CDR2 FVKESK. The CDR3 DNA follows: TGTGCCAGCAGCCTCCGACAGGACTCACCCCTCCACTTT. Amino acid sequence: CASSLRQDSPLHF.

The chain carries TRBV28 and TRBJ1-3; 8 bases map to TRBD1. This CDR3 region has 14 residues. The J segment lost 4 bases and the V segment lost 6 bases, leaving 5 bases of the junction unmatched. CDR1 and CDR2 from the germline V gene are MDHEN and SYDVKM. The CDR3 bases are TGTGCCAGCAGCCAAGACAGGGGAGGAAACACCATATATTTT. Translating it yields CASSQDRGGNTIYF.

The chain recombines TRBV5-4 with TRBJ2-5; 10 positions match TRBD2. Losses at the gene ends were 1 base for V and 1 base for J; bases not matched to a gene: 1. Germline lookup yields CDR1 SGHNT and CDR2 YYREEE (reference sequence). The CDR3 length is 15 residues. This chain's CDR3 is CASSLRLAGQETQYF. The CDR3, as DNA: TGTGCCAGCAGCTTGCGACTAGCGGGCCAAGAGACCCAGTACTTC.

This clone was seen only a few times. The J gene is TRBJ2-1, the V gene TRBV6-2 or TRBV6-3; no firm D call. This CDR3 has 14 residues. The V and J ends lost 0 bases and 8 bases respectively, with 11 bases between them. Germline V gene sequence: CDR1 MNHEY, CDR2 SVGEGT. CDR3 coding DNA: TGTGCCAGCAGTTACTCATCCGCCTCAGATGAGCAGTTCTTC. This codes for CASSYSSASDEQFF.

The V call is TRBV10-3, the J call TRBJ2-3; D may be TRBD1 (5 bases). Germline CDR1 is ENHRY and CDR2 is SYGVKD. The CDR3 sequence is 16 residues long. V was cut by 7 bases and J by 0 bases, with 17 bases left in between. CDR3 coding DNA: TGTGCCATCACCCAGGGTCGCGCGGCTAGCACAGATACGCAGTATTTT. It is translated as CAITQGRAASTDTQYF.

The chain has TRBV5-5 and TRBJ2-1, with 7 bases that match TRBD1. V trimming: 4 bases; J trimming: 4 bases; junction bases outside the gene matches: 11. CDR3 size: 16 residues. Germline CDR1 SGHKS, CDR2 YYEKEE (reference sequence). The CDR3 nucleotides read TGTGCCAGCAGCCCGGCTCGGGACAGTCTTTACAATGAGCAGTTCTTC. It is translated as CASSPARDSLYNEQFF.

CDR3 sequence (DNA): TGTGCCAGCAGCTTAGCGGGGGGTCAGGGGGGATTTGGAGGCTACACCTTC. As protein: CASSLAGGQGGFGGYTF. V and J are TRBV7-6 and TRBJ1-2, with 7 bases identical to TRBD1. The junction had 15 bases not matched to a gene; V was cut back by 0 bases and J by 8 bases. The length of the CDR3 is 17 residues. Germline values: CDR1 SGHVS, CDR2 FNYEAQ.

The rearrangement links TRBV24-1 to TRBJ1-5; D is uncertain. Per germline, CDR1 KGHDR and CDR2 SFDVKD. The V and J ends lost 3 bases and 5 bases respectively, with 10 bases between them. The CDR3 runs 14 residues. CDR3 nucleotides: TGTGCCACCAGTGATGCCCTCCGGGATCAGCCCCAGCATTTT. Translated, it gives CATSDALRDQPQHF.

CDR3 nucleotides: TGTGCCAGCTCACCAACCAGGGCAGAAGGTGAAGCTTTCTTT. Translated: CASSPTRAEGEAFF. The V and J genes are TRBV18 and TRBJ1-1; possible D gene TRBD1, 5 bases. Deletions cut 2 bases from V and 7 bases from J, with 14 bases between. The CDR3 has 14 residues. Germline V lookup: CDR1 KGHSH, CDR2 LQKENI.

V and J are TRBV5-5 and TRBJ2-3, with 9 bases matching TRBD2. CDR1 and CDR2 from the germline V gene are SGHKS and YYEKEE (reference sequence). The CDR3 contains 15 residues. The V gene end was trimmed by 4 bases and the J gene end by 0 bases; junction bases not matched to a gene: 3. In DNA form, the CDR3 reads TGTGCCAGCAGCCGTAGCGGGAGTAGCACAGATACGCAGTATTTT. It yields the protein CASSRSGSSTDTQYF.

This clone has only one observation. The CDR3 DNA reads TGTGCCAGCAGCTTGTGGCAGGGGGATAGAGGCTACACCTTC. Translated, it gives CASSLWQGDRGYTF. The chain joins TRBV13 to TRBJ1-2; TRBD1 aligns across 7 bases. V trimming: 3 bases; J trimming: 8 bases; junction bases outside the gene matches: 9. The CDR3 contains 14 residues. Germline assignment: CDR1 PRHDT and CDR2 FYEKMQ (reference sequence).